This entry describes one T cell receptor (beta chain). Its antigen remains unidentified. With baseline, cycle 4 day 1, and cycle 7 day 1 as timepoints, blood was sampled. This sample is drawn from a study of OX40 agonist ivuxolimab in advanced cancers. Study information: Eligibility admitted prior anti-PD-1, anti-PD-L1 or anti-CTLA-4 therapy; about 40% had some. Partial responses were achieved by three patients, one with hepatocellular carcinoma and two with cutaneous melanoma. Study findings and constraints: The antigen specificity of the peripheral T cells (those that were expanded) was not determined.

The CDR3 is made up of 17 amino acids. The germline CDR1 and CDR2 sequences are MDHEN and SYDVKM. V shed 5 bases and J 7 bases; nucleotides not matched to a gene: 14. Sequencing was performed with immunoSEQ multiplex PCR; in TCRdb, only in-frame clones are kept and a portion is missing. The data show 40,000 to 55,000 clones, about 90% seen once. The sample here was CD4+ or CD8+ T cells sorted from blood, taken in a trial of the OX40 agonist ivuxolimab. The receptor comes from an adult with an advanced solid tumor such as melanoma, head and neck, liver or kidney cancer. The chain has TRBV28 and TRBJ2-1, with 10 bases fitting TRBD2. Written as DNA, the CDR3 is TGTGCCAGCAGTGAGACAGTGCTAGCGGGAGTTGGTAATGAGCAGTTCTTC. Translating gives CASSETVLAGVGNEQFF.